The 17 T cell receptor beta chains below all came from one sample that was sequenced in a study of T cells in localized non-small cell lung cancer. TCRdb keeps only in-frame clones here, not all; method: immunoSEQ multiplex PCR. The table has approximately 83,000 clones, about 88% seen once; the top ten hold roughly 19%. Sequenced here: peripheral blood, sampled before any cancer treatment. The receptors here all came from a woman aged 35 to 70 with stage I squamous cell lung carcinoma.

In this sample, this clone turned up once. J is TRBJ1-1 and V is TRBV6-1; D gene uncertain. V was pared by 4 bases and J by 4 bases, with 16 bases between. CDR1 is MNHNS, CDR2 SASEGT, per germline. There are 15 residues in the CDR3. The CDR3 nucleotides are TGTGCCAGCAGTGTCCTCAGTCTTCCTCCCACTGAAGCTTTCTTT. This sequence encodes CASSVLSLPPTEAFF.

The chain is built from TRBV19 and TRBJ2-2; TRBD1 might be the D (6 bases). Germline CDR1 reads LNHDA; CDR2 reads SQIVND (reference sequence). This CDR3 spans 14 amino acids. V was shortened by 7 bases and J by 6 bases, with 15 bases between the two germline ends. The CDR3 region is CASNLGQTPGELFF. The CDR3 DNA sequence: TGTGCCAGTAACTTAGGACAGACGCCCGGGGAGCTGTTTTTT.

V usage is TRBV5-6 and J usage is TRBJ1-1; tentative D call: TRBD1 (6 bases). Germline V gene sequence: CDR1 SGHDT, CDR2 YYEEEE. The length of the CDR3 is 15 residues. V lost 2 bases, J lost 6 bases, and 17 bases lay in between. The CDR3 protein is CASSFSPTGFAEAFF. CDR3 coding DNA: TGTGCCAGCAGCTTTTCTCCCACAGGGTTCGCTGAAGCTTTCTTT.

The DNA for the CDR3 is TGTGCCAGCAGCTACCGAGGTGGGGGGAACTATGGCTACACCTTC. Translation: CASSYRGGGNYGYTF. The V gene is TRBV5-6, the J gene TRBJ1-2, with a possible D match to TRBD1 (5 bases). V was clipped by 3 bases and J by 2 bases, with 14 bases between them. CDR1 SGHDT and CDR2 YYEEEE come from the germline V gene. The CDR3 sequence is 15 residues long.

This clone was seen just once. The rearrangement links TRBV30 to TRBJ2-7; D is unclear. Trimming took off 2 bases at V and 4 bases at J, with 9 bases between the two ends. The CDR3 has 12 residues. Per germline, CDR1 GTSNPN and CDR2 SVGIG (reference sequence). CDR3 protein: CAWSRVGYEQYF. The DNA for the CDR3 is TGTGCCTGGAGTCGCGTGGGTTACGAGCAGTACTTC.

The chain carries TRBV6-5 and TRBJ1-4; no reliable D call. V shed 5 bases and J shed 0 bases, with 10 bases lying between them. CDR1 is MNHEY and CDR2 is SVGAGI in the germline V gene. This CDR3 contains 15 residues. CDR3 nucleotide sequence: TGTGCCAGCAGTCGAGACCCTGCAACTAATGAAAAACTGTTTTTT. It yields the protein CASSRDPATNEKLFF.

This clone has just one count. The gene calls are TRBV19 and TRBJ1-2, with D possibly TRBD1 on 6 matching bases. The V and J ends lost 5 bases and 7 bases respectively, with 14 bases between them. The germline V gene encodes CDR1 LNHDA and CDR2 SQIVND (reference sequence). The CDR3 contains 13 residues. CDR3 sequence reads: CASSSAGDGGYTF. The CDR3 DNA reads as TGTGCCAGTAGTTCGGCAGGGGATGGTGGCTACACCTTC.

The rearrangement uses TRBV7-3 and TRBJ1-1; 7 bases are a match to TRBD1. With V trimmed by 4 bases and J by 1 base, 12 bases remained unmatched. CDR1 and CDR2 from the germline V gene are SGHTA and FQGTGA. CDR3 length: 17 residues. The CDR3 DNA follows: TGTGCCAGCAGCTCCCCTTGGTGGGACAGAGAGAACACTGAAGCTTTCTTT. This codes for CASSSPWWDRENTEAFF.

This clone was counted only a few times. The rearrangement joins TRBV15 to TRBJ2-7, with 7 nucleotides matching TRBD2. V shed 0 bases, J shed 6 bases, and the junction held 8 bases outside the gene matches. The length of the CDR3 is 15 residues. Germline V lookup: CDR1 LNHNV, CDR2 YYDKDF (reference sequence). The CDR3 nucleotides are TGTGCCACCAGCAGAGATGGGGTAGCGGGCGCCGAGCAGTACTTC. It is translated as CATSRDGVAGAEQYF.

The chain uses TRBV27 and TRBJ1-1, with D maybe TRBD1 (5 bases). CDR1 and CDR2 from the germline V gene are MNHEY and SMNVEV (reference sequence). The CDR3 covers 15 residues. The V end was cut by 3 bases, the J end by 4 bases, with 15 bases between. The CDR3 loop reads CASSFDPGGTTEAFF. The CDR3 coding sequence is TGTGCCAGCAGTTTTGACCCTGGGGGGACCACTGAAGCTTTCTTT.

This clone showed up just once. The chain combines TRBV5-6 with TRBJ1-4; 10 bases fit TRBD1. The germline CDR1 and CDR2 sequences are SGHDT and YYEEEE. V lost 4 bases and J lost 7; bases outside the gene matches: 7. The CDR3 extends over 15 amino acids. The CDR3 DNA sequence: TGTGCCAGCAGCCCCCGACAGGGGGCTTTTGAAAAACTGTTTTTT. It codes for CASSPRQGAFEKLFF.

The CDR3 DNA follows: TGTGCCAGCAGTTACCGGACCGCGGCCGCCAAAAACATTCAGTACTTC. Translating it yields CASSYRTAAAKNIQYF. The chain recombines TRBV6-6 with TRBJ2-4; D uncertain. CDR3 length: 16 amino acids. CDR1 MNHNY and CDR2 SVGAGI come from the germline V gene (reference sequence). V gave up 2 bases and J gave up 1 base, with 12 bases separating them.

V gene TRBV5-4 combines with J gene TRBJ2-7, with D perhaps matching TRBD1 (5 bases). CDR3 length: 15 amino acids. With 0 bases removed from V and 2 bases from J, the gap between germline ends came to 12 bases. The V gene's germline CDR1 is SGHNT and CDR2 YYREEE (reference sequence). The CDR3 DNA is TGTGCCAGCAGCTTGGGTGTCAGGGAAACCTACGAGCAGTACTTC. Translated, it gives CASSLGVRETYEQYF.

The gene calls are TRBV19 and TRBJ1-1; tentative D call: TRBD1 (5 bases). The germline V and J ends were trimmed by 6 bases and 0 bases, with 11 bases remaining between them. The CDR3 has 14 amino acids. Germline CDR1 is LNHDA and CDR2 is SQIVND (reference sequence). The CDR3 DNA reads TGTGCCAGTAGGCTGGGGGACCTGAACACTGAAGCTTTCTTT. This codes for CASRLGDLNTEAFF.

The rearrangement links TRBV5-6 to TRBJ2-1, with unresolved D. Per the germline V gene, CDR1 is SGHDT and CDR2 is YYEEEE. Trimming left V 6 bases short and J 0 bases short, with 16 bases between. The CDR3 is made up of 16 amino acids. The CDR3 loop reads CASTLSQKLSYNEQFF. The CDR3 nucleotides are TGTGCCAGCACCTTATCCCAAAAACTCTCCTACAATGAGCAGTTCTTC. Together with reference TRBV5-6 and TRBJ2-1, the CDR3 gives the full variable domain: DAGVTQSPTHLIKTRGQQVTLRCSPKSGHDTVSWYQQALGQGPQFIFQYYEEEERQRGNFPDRFSGHQFPNYSSELNVNALLLGDSALYLCASTLSQKLSYNEQFFGPGTRLTVL.

CDR3 DNA sequence: TGTGCCAGCAGAGGGGTTTCATTGACCGGGGAGCTGTTTTTT. Amino acid sequence: CASRGVSLTGELFF. The chain has TRBV28 and TRBJ2-2; TRBD1 might be the D (5 bases). The CDR3 consists of 14 residues. The germline V gene has CDR1 MDHEN and CDR2 SYDVKM. Trimming cost V 6 bases and J 5 bases, with 13 bases left between them.

The chain is built from TRBV10-3 and TRBJ2-3; D possibly matches TRBD1 or TRBD2 (5 bases each). The CDR3 contains 15 residues. The V gene lost 6 bases and the J gene lost 6 bases, with 19 bases spanning the gap. The V gene's germline CDR1 is ENHRY and CDR2 SYGVKD. CDR3 sequence: CAIRVGVGRNDTQYF. DNA of the CDR3: TGTGCCATCAGGGTGGGGGTAGGCAGGAATGATACGCAGTATTTT.